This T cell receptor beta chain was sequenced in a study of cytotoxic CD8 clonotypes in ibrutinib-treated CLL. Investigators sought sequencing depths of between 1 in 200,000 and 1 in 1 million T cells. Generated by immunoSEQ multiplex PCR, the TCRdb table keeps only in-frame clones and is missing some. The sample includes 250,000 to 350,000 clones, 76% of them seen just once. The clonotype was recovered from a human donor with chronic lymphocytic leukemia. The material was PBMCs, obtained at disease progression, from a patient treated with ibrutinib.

The CDR3 region has the DNA TGTGCCAGCAGCATCCAGGGGGCGGGCAATGAGCAGTTCTTC. Translating gives CASSIQGAGNEQFF. The chain uses TRBV7-8 and TRBJ2-1, with 8 positions matching TRBD1. The J segment lost 6 bases and the V segment lost 5 bases, leaving 6 bases of the junction unmatched. CDR3 length equals 14 residues. Germline lookup yields CDR1 SGHVS and CDR2 FQNEAQ.